Listed here are 5 T cell receptor beta chains from one sample, sequenced in a study of molecular identifiers for immune sequencing clone quantification. A single record per CDR3 protein comes from TCRdb applying MiXCR to the PCR reads. This sample has a few hundred thousand distinct CDR3 sequences, with about a fifth found just once. The sample was naive CD8+ T cells from blood, with Jurkat cell RNA spiked in. The sample's subset: FACS-sorted CD8+CD4-CCR7+CD45RA+ naive T cells. These receptors all come from a human donor in good health. Some libraries in this study had Jurkat cell RNA spiked in.

This clonotype was picked up a small number of times. The chain is built from TRBV7-9 and TRBJ1-1; D is possibly TRBD1 (5 bases). The CDR3 runs to 12 residues. From germline, CDR1 is SEHNR and CDR2 FQNEAQ (reference sequence). V was pared by 5 bases and J by 7 bases, with 11 bases between. In nucleotides, the CDR3 is TGTGCCAGCAGCCTGCAGGGAGGTGAAGCTTTCTTT. Its translation: CASSLQGGEAFF.

This clonotype was detected ten times or more. The chain couples TRBV9 to TRBJ2-2; possible D gene TRBD2, 6 bases. V was cut by 1 base and J by 4 bases, with 11 bases left in between. Germline V gene sequence: CDR1 SGDLS, CDR2 YYNGEE. This CDR3 contains 15 residues. This CDR3 is CASSVSSVSTGELFF. The CDR3 bases are TGTGCCAGCAGCGTATCTAGCGTTAGCACCGGGGAGCTGTTTTTT.

The V call is TRBV7-2, the J call TRBJ2-3; 7 bases are shared with TRBD1. Germline V gene sequence: CDR1 SGHTA, CDR2 FQGNSA. The ends lost 7 bases at V and 3 bases at J; junction bases unmatched: 7. This CDR3 has 14 residues. The CDR3 protein is CASNSGQQTDTQYF. The CDR3 DNA reads as TGTGCCAGCAACTCGGGACAGCAGACAGATACGCAGTATTTT.

This clonotype came up a few times. At one end, the junction sequence differs from germline, possibly due to a read error. The chain joins TRBV6-2 or TRBV6-3 to TRBJ1-1; 9 nucleotides agree with TRBD1. The CDR3 covers 13 residues. Germline lookup yields CDR1 MNHEY and CDR2 SVGEGT. The CDR3, as DNA: TGTGCCAGCACCGGACAGGGGACCACTGAAGCTCTCTTT. As protein: CASTGQGTTEALF.

Many counts were recorded for this clonotype. This rearrangement joins TRBV28 to TRBJ1-5; the D gene is possibly TRBD1 (5 bases). The V gene lost 4 bases and the J gene lost 2 bases, with 12 bases spanning the gap. Germline V gene sequence: CDR1 MDHEN, CDR2 SYDVKM. This CDR3 region has 15 residues. The CDR3 coding sequence is TGTGCCAGCAGTTGGGACGGGAACGGCAATCAGCCCCAGCATTTT. Translating gives CASSWDGNGNQPQHF.